This TCR beta chain originates from a study of blood T cell repertoires in COVID-19. On the study more broadly: COVID-19 samples collected from the United States, Italy and Spain covered acute and convalescent phases.

Assay used: immunoSEQ multiplex PCR; TCRdb lists only in-frame clones, some missing. The table includes approximately 240,000 clones, less than 90% detected once. Germline values: CDR1 SGHDN, CDR2 FVKESK. V dropped 4 bases and J dropped 4 bases, with 24 bases sitting between them. The CDR3 totals 18 residues. The chain links TRBV14 to TRBJ2-3; possible D gene TRBD1, 6 bases. The material sequenced was PBMCs or T cells enriched from blood (not recorded which). The TCR sequence derives from a woman aged 45-65 years in a cohort exposed to, infected with or recovered from COVID-19 (not recorded which). The CDR3 sequence is CASSRRVPQGIAADTQYF. CDR3 sequence (DNA): TGTGCCAGCAGCCGCCGGGTGCCACAGGGAATTGCCGCAGATACGCAGTATTTT.